The next 28 T cell receptor beta chains were all read from a single sample in a study of cytomegalovirus exposure and HLA in healthy donors. Sequencing was performed with immunoSEQ multiplex PCR; in TCRdb, only in-frame clones are kept and a portion is missing. Counted here are over 110,000 clones, approximately 84% occurring once; the ten biggest clones make up about 1.5%. Sequenced material: PBMCs. These TCRs come from a woman in her twenties or thirties in good health and CMV-seronegative.

The genes are TRBV30 and TRBJ1-3, with D maybe TRBD1 (5 bases). Germline-derived CDR1 and CDR2 are GTSNPN and SVGIG (reference sequence). The CDR3 totals 14 residues. V shed 2 bases and J shed 0 bases, with 8 bases lying between them. The CDR3 is CAWSFGGSGNTIYF. The CDR3 nucleotides read TGTGCCTGGAGTTTCGGGGGCTCTGGAAACACCATATATTTT.

The gene calls are TRBV6-1 and TRBJ1-6; D unresolved. CDR1 and CDR2 (germline): MNHNS, SASEGT. The CDR3 consists of 18 residues. V gave up 0 bases and J gave up 0 bases, with 12 bases separating them. The CDR3 loop reads CASSEAHEGYSYNSPLHF. Written as DNA, the CDR3 is TGTGCCAGCAGTGAAGCGCACGAGGGATACTCCTATAATTCACCCCTCCACTTT.

The genes are TRBV7-6 and TRBJ2-3, with 9 bases matching TRBD2. CDR1 is SGHVS, CDR2 FNYEAQ, per germline. With V trimmed by 0 bases and J by 2 bases, 9 bases remained unmatched. The CDR3 contains 18 residues. This chain's CDR3 is CASSLALQRGVDTDTQYF. The CDR3 coding sequence is TGTGCCAGCAGCTTAGCGCTCCAGCGGGGGGTGGACACAGATACGCAGTATTTT.

The chain carries TRBV7-2 and TRBJ1-3; 7 bases are a match to TRBD1. Looked up from germline, CDR1 is SGHTA and CDR2 is FQGNSA. V was pared by 8 bases and J by 0 bases, with 13 bases of the junction left unmatched. The CDR3 covers 17 residues. The CDR3 region is CASSTQGRSSSGNTIYF. Written as DNA, the CDR3 is TGTGCCAGCTCAACACAGGGGAGGTCGAGCTCTGGAAACACCATATATTTT.

This clone was observed a handful of times. The chain links TRBV19 to TRBJ1-6, with TRBD1 as a possible D gene (5 bases). Germline CDR1 reads LNHDA; CDR2 reads SQIVND (reference sequence). The CDR3 runs 16 residues. Trimming pared 5 bases from V and 7 bases from J, leaving 18 bases between. The CDR3 nucleotides are TGTGCCAGTAGTCGTTTTGGGACGGGAGAAAATTCACCCCTCCACTTT. Protein product: CASSRFGTGENSPLHF.

The chain uses TRBV29-1 and TRBJ2-7; D remains unclear. This CDR3 has 10 residues. V was trimmed by 8 bases and J by 3 bases, leaving 8 bases between them. CDR1 and CDR2 (germline): SQVTM, ANQGSEA. CDR3 DNA: TGCAGCTCCGAGGACTACGAGCAGTACTTC. It codes for CSSEDYEQYF.

This clone appeared a single time. V gene TRBV2 combines with J gene TRBJ1-1; unclear D gene. The germline V gene encodes CDR1 SNHLY and CDR2 FYNNEI. V was pared by 7 bases and J by 4 bases, with 13 bases between. This CDR3 comprises 13 residues. The CDR3 DNA reads TGTGCCAGCATCCGGGAGACGGCCACTGAAGCTTTCTTT. Translating it yields CASIRETATEAFF.

The J gene is TRBJ2-1, the V gene TRBV5-1, with D perhaps matching TRBD2 (5 bases). The CDR3 is made up of 16 amino acids. Trimming removed 4 bases at V and 5 bases at J, with 19 bases between. The germline gives CDR1 SGHRS, CDR2 YFSETQ. CDR3 region: CASSLRRGKPNNEQFF. As DNA, the CDR3 is TGCGCCAGCAGCCTCCGCCGGGGAAAACCCAACAATGAGCAGTTCTTC.

About this clone itself: At the DNA level, this CDR3 is encoded by other sequences in the same sample as well. The chain recombines TRBV19 with TRBJ1-4, with D perhaps matching TRBD1 (6 bases). CDR1 LNHDA and CDR2 SQIVND come from the germline V gene (reference sequence). The CDR3 is 14 amino acids. V lost 3 bases and J lost 4, with 9 bases in between. For the CDR3, the DNA is TGTGCCAGTAGTATTGGCAGGGGTAATGAAAAACTGTTTTTT. Translating gives CASSIGRGNEKLFF.

The DNA for the CDR3 is TGCAGTGCTAGATCGTCCCTAGGCTACACCTTC. This gives the protein CSARSSLGYTF. The chain recombines TRBV20-1 with TRBJ1-2, with D unresolved. The CDR3 has 11 residues. CDR1 is DFQATT, CDR2 SNEGSKA, per germline (reference sequence). Trimming removed 2 bases at V and 8 bases at J, with 9 bases between.

The chain couples TRBV6-1 to TRBJ1-2, with a possible D match to TRBD1 (6 bases). V gave up 6 bases and J gave up 8 bases, with 13 bases separating them. Germline V gene data show CDR1 as MNHNS and CDR2 as SASEGT. The CDR3 contains 12 residues. The CDR3 loop is CASSARGWGYTF. CDR3 in DNA: TGTGCCAGCAGCGCCAGGGGTTGGGGCTACACCTTC.

The CDR3 sequence is CASSPGGGYNEQFF. The CDR3 coding sequence is TGTGCCAGCTCACCTGGCGGGGGATACAATGAGCAGTTCTTC. The gene calls are TRBV18 and TRBJ2-1, with 7 bases matching TRBD2. This CDR3 comprises 14 residues. Losses at the gene ends were 3 bases for V and 4 bases for J; bases not matched to a gene: 3. Germline V lookup: CDR1 KGHSH, CDR2 LQKENI. The variable domain in full, with the rest retrieved from reference TRBV18 and TRBJ2-1, is NAGVMQNPRHLVRRRGQEARLRCSPMKGHSHVYWYRQLPEEGLKFMVYLQKENIIDESGMPKERFSAEFPKEGPSILRIQQVVRGDSAAYFCASSPGGGYNEQFFGPGTRLTVL.

The rearrangement joins TRBV9 to TRBJ2-7; maybe TRBD1 (6 bases). V gave up 7 bases and J gave up 4 bases, with 18 bases separating them. CDR3 length: 14 amino acids. The V gene's germline CDR1 is SGDLS and CDR2 YYNGEE. The CDR3 protein is CASSSTEGVYEQYF. CDR3 nucleotides: TGTGCCAGCTCCTCGACCGAGGGGGTTTACGAGCAGTACTTC.

This rearrangement joins TRBV28 to TRBJ1-5, with a tentative D call TRBD1 (6 bases). The CDR3 loop spans 14 amino acids. The ends were cut back, 6 bases at V and 5 bases at J, with 14 bases in the middle. The germline V gene encodes CDR1 MDHEN and CDR2 SYDVKM. The CDR3 DNA reads TGTGCCAGCAGCCCGGGACAAAACCATCAGCCCCAGCATTTT. Its translation: CASSPGQNHQPQHF.

The chain recombines TRBV13 with TRBJ2-2; D may be TRBD1 (6 bases). The CDR3 runs 13 residues. The germline V gene encodes CDR1 PRHDT and CDR2 FYEKMQ (reference sequence). With 5 bases removed from V and 5 bases from J, the gap between germline ends came to 9 bases. DNA for the CDR3: TGTGCCAGCAGCCCGGACAGAACCGGGGAGCTGTTTTTT. The encoded protein is CASSPDRTGELFF. The full variable domain, its missing parts supplied by reference TRBV13 and TRBJ2-2, is AAGVIQSPRHLIKEKRETATLKCYPIPRHDTVYWYQQGPGQDPQFLISFYEKMQSDKGSIPDRFSAQQFSDYHSELNMSSLELGDSALYFCASSPDRTGELFFGEGSRLTVL.

V and J are TRBV27 and TRBJ2-1; possibly TRBD2 for D (5 bases). The CDR3 runs to 15 residues. Trimming took 2 bases from V and 0 from J, leaving 8 bases between them. The germline gives CDR1 MNHEY, CDR2 SMNVEV (reference sequence). The CDR3 DNA reads TGTGCCAGCAGTTTACGGGGTGCCTCCTACAATGAGCAGTTCTTC. It specifies CASSLRGASYNEQFF.

The CDR3 DNA reads as TGCGCCAGCAGCACCCGCAGGGGGAACACCGGGGAGCTGTTTTTT. Translating it yields CASSTRRGNTGELFF. The chain recombines TRBV5-1 with TRBJ2-2, with D tentatively TRBD1 (6 bases). The ends were cut back, 4 bases at V and 1 base at J, with 11 bases in the middle. The germline CDR1 and CDR2 sequences are SGHRS and YFSETQ. The CDR3 has 15 amino acids.

Only a few counts were recorded for this clone. The V and J genes are TRBV29-1 and TRBJ2-5; 7 bases align to TRBD1. The germline gives CDR1 SQVTM, CDR2 ANQGSEA. The CDR3 runs 14 residues. V shed 4 bases and J 0 bases; nucleotides not matched to a gene: 5. The DNA for the CDR3 is TGCAGCGTTGTCACACAGGGGAACCAAGAGACCCAGTACTTC. This encodes CSVVTQGNQETQYF.

This clone has a single count. The chain employs TRBV4-1 and TRBJ1-5; 7 bases are shared with TRBD1. The germline gives CDR1 MGHRA, CDR2 YSYEKL. This CDR3 is built from 18 residues. Trimming at V came to 3 bases and at J to 6 bases, leaving 17 bases not matched to a gene. CDR3 in DNA: TGCGCCAGCAGCCATGACGACATCCCGACAGGGCGCACTCAGCCCCAGCATTTT. Translated: CASSHDDIPTGRTQPQHF.

V and J are TRBV19 and TRBJ1-2, with 10 bases matching TRBD1. The CDR3 extends over 15 amino acids. V dropped 5 bases and J dropped 3; count of bases not matched to a gene: 6. Germline lookup yields CDR1 LNHDA and CDR2 SQIVND (reference sequence). This chain's CDR3 is CASSVGTGVDYGYTF. Here the CDR3 DNA reads TGTGCCAGTAGTGTCGGGACAGGGGTTGACTATGGCTACACCTTC.

The genes are TRBV27 and TRBJ2-2; TRBD2 aligns across 11 bases. Unmatched junction bases numbered 3, after V lost 3 bases and J lost 0 bases. This CDR3 is built from 17 residues. CDR1 and CDR2 from the germline V gene are MNHEY and SMNVEV (reference sequence). CDR3 bases: TGTGCCAGCAGTTTCCATAGCGGGGGGGCGAACACCGGGGAGCTGTTTTTT. The encoded protein is CASSFHSGGANTGELFF.

The J gene is TRBJ2-4, the V gene TRBV6-6; D unclear. V was clipped by 10 bases and J by 5 bases, with 9 bases between them. The CDR3 runs to 11 residues. In germline, CDR1 is MNHNY, CDR2 SVGAGI (reference sequence). The CDR3 is CATGRENIQYF. The CDR3 region has the DNA TGTGCCACCGGTCGTGAAAACATTCAGTACTTC.

The chain recombines TRBV10-2 with TRBJ1-6, with TRBD1 matching over 8 bases. The CDR3 spans 15 residues. The junction had 13 bases not matched to a gene; V was cut back by 10 bases and J by 8 bases. Germline V lookup: CDR1 WSHSY, CDR2 SAAADI. The CDR3 here is CATRETGVFDSPLHF. DNA of the CDR3: TGCGCCACCAGAGAGACAGGGGTTTTTGATTCACCCCTCCACTTT.

This chain uses TRBV7-9 with TRBJ2-1; D unresolved. Trimming removed 4 bases from V and 8 bases from J, with 21 bases in between. The CDR3 is made up of 16 amino acids. Germline CDR1 reads SEHNR; CDR2 reads FQNEAQ (reference sequence). The CDR3 region has the DNA TGTGCCAGCAGCTATCAGACTCGCCCCGCCGGCGATGAGCAGTTCTTC. It codes for CASSYQTRPAGDEQFF.

Here the CDR3 DNA reads TGTGCCAGCTCACTGGACAGGCGCCTCACAGATACGCAGTATTTT. It is translated as CASSLDRRLTDTQYF. J is TRBJ2-3 and V is TRBV18; TRBD1 matches at 7 bases. This CDR3 region has 15 residues. Trimming cost V 4 bases and J 2 bases; bases outside gene matches: 6. Germline lookup yields CDR1 KGHSH and CDR2 LQKENI. The full variable domain, its missing parts supplied by reference TRBV18 and TRBJ2-3, is NAGVMQNPRHLVRRRGQEARLRCSPMKGHSHVYWYRQLPEEGLKFMVYLQKENIIDESGMPKERFSAEFPKEGPSILRIQQVVRGDSAAYFCASSLDRRLTDTQYFGPGTRLTVL.

The genes are TRBV6-1 and TRBJ2-7, with D unresolved. The CDR3 contains 12 residues. Germline assignment: CDR1 MNHNS and CDR2 SASEGT. Trimming cost V 5 bases and J 3 bases, with 8 bases left between them. The CDR3 region is CASSLSFYEQYF. The CDR3 nucleotides are TGTGCCAGCAGTCTGAGCTTCTACGAGCAGTACTTC.

This clone was counted between two and nine times. The J gene is TRBJ2-3, the V gene TRBV6-4; 10 bases are a match to TRBD1. The germline CDR1 and CDR2 sequences are MRHNA and SNTAGT. The length of the CDR3 is 15 residues. Trimming removed 4 bases from V and 2 bases from J; junction bases left unmatched: 3. This CDR3 reads CASSAGTGATDTQYF. For the CDR3, the DNA is TGTGCCAGCAGTGCCGGGACAGGGGCCACAGATACGCAGTATTTT.

This clone was picked up a small number of times. The chain employs TRBV6-1 and TRBJ2-7; 10 nucleotides align to TRBD1. CDR3 length: 14 residues. J lost 3 bases, V lost 6 bases, and 5 bases had no gene match. Germline lookup yields CDR1 MNHNS and CDR2 SASEGT. Here the CDR3 reads CASSRDRGVYEQYF. DNA for the CDR3: TGTGCCAGCAGCAGGGACAGGGGAGTCTACGAGCAGTACTTC.